This T cell receptor beta chain was documented in a study of early T cells in non-severe SARS-CoV-2 infection. Across the study: The input, bulk RNA from unsorted whole blood, was sequenced, and chains were unpaired.

Of note for this clonotype: Its antigen is not known.

General study results and limits: A preference for anti-spike CD8 responses marked VDJdb matching, which missed private and CD4 specificities.

Germline values: CDR1 SGHTA, CDR2 FQGTGA. This CDR3 spans 13 amino acids. V was pared by 5 bases and J by 5 bases, with 12 bases between. Individual cDNA molecules received unique molecular identifiers during library preparation. TCRdb independently ran MiXCR on the 5' RACE reads; one entry per CDR3 protein. This sample has approximately 67,000 distinct CDR3 sequences; 8% to 9.5% occur once, and the top ten carry 3.2%. The receptor comes from an adult who was a healthcare worker with PCR-confirmed SARS-CoV-2 infection or an uninfected control (not recorded which). Sequencing used whole blood. V gene TRBV7-3 combines with J gene TRBJ1-1; D is undetermined. The DNA of the CDR3 is TGTGCCAGCAGCCCTACCAGAGAAACTGAAGCTTTCTTT. Translation gives CASSPTRETEAFF.